The subject of this entry is one T cell receptor (beta chain). Produced via immunoSEQ multiplex PCR; TCRdb's table is partial and in-frame only. The table records some 120,000 clones, more than 75% of them present only once. This entry comes from a study of control samples from healthy donors and cancer patients. CDR3 length equals 13 residues. CDR1 is KGHSH and CDR2 is LQKENI in the germline V gene. V was cut by 3 bases and J by 3 bases, with 8 bases left in between. The sequenced sample was blood. This receptor was taken from a young man in good health. This chain connects TRBV18 to TRBJ1-2; a possible D gene is TRBD1 (6 bases). CDR3 in DNA: TGTGCCAGCTCACCCGGACAGCACTATGGCTACACCTTC. Its translation is CASSPGQHYGYTF.